One and the same sample provided the 7 T cell receptor beta chains below, sequenced in a study of shared clonotypes between healthy human individuals. Repertoires were generated with immunoSEQ multiplex PCR, while TCRdb's copy carries only in-frame clones and drops some. Here the sample spans about a million clones, more than 65% being singletons. Specimen: memory CD4+ T cells sorted from blood. The subset is: CD45RA-negative fraction. The receptors stem from a man younger than 30 in good health.

CDR3 sequence (DNA): TGCGCCAGCAGTGAGTCTGTGAGAAGCGGGGGAAGCAATGAGCAGTTCTTC. This gives the protein CASSESVRSGGSNEQFF. The J gene is TRBJ2-1, the V gene TRBV10-1; 8 bases line up with TRBD2. The J segment lost 6 bases and the V segment lost 0 bases, leaving 10 bases of the junction unmatched. The CDR3 runs to 17 residues. Germline V gives CDR1 WNHNN, CDR2 SYGVQD (reference sequence).

About this clone: This sequence may be a read error, since a much larger clone differs from it by one base. This chain connects TRBV5-1 to TRBJ2-3; the match to TRBD2 covers 8 bases. CDR1 is SGHRS, CDR2 YFSETQ, per germline. This CDR3 has 16 amino acids. With V trimmed by 0 bases and J by 1 base, 4 bases remained unmatched. The CDR3, as DNA: TGCGCCAGCAGCTTGGCCGTGCGGGAGGGCACAGATACGCAGTATTTT. Amino acids: CASSLAVREGTDTQYF.

The chain links TRBV21-1 to TRBJ1-6; the table assigns TRBD1, which was not confirmed against the DNA. TRBV21-1 is given as a pseudogene. CDR3 length equals 17 residues. CDR3 sequence reads: CASPKSPGQNYNSPLHF. The CDR3 nucleotides are TGTGCCAGCCCAAAATCCCCGGGACAAAACTATAATTCACCCCTCCACTTT.

The gene calls are TRBV9 and TRBJ2-5; 7 bases fit TRBD2. With V trimmed by 4 bases and J by 4 bases, 10 bases remained unmatched. Germline-derived CDR1 and CDR2 are SGDLS and YYNGEE. There are 15 residues in the CDR3. The CDR3 nucleotides are TGTGCCAGCAGCCCGGGGGAGGGAGTGGGAGAGACCCAGTACTTC. Translation gives CASSPGEGVGETQYF.

The rearrangement joins TRBV5-1 to TRBJ1-2; weak D call: TRBD1 (5 bases). This CDR3 spans 14 amino acids. Trimming took 6 bases from V and 6 from J, leaving 18 bases between them. Per germline, CDR1 SGHRS and CDR2 YFSETQ. The CDR3 DNA sequence: TGCGCCAGCATAGTTACTCCAGGGAGCGATGGCTACACCTTC. Its protein is CASIVTPGSDGYTF.

The J gene is TRBJ2-7, the V gene TRBV2; D may be TRBD1 (6 bases). The CDR3 is 13 residues long. Germline lookup yields CDR1 SNHLY and CDR2 FYNNEI. V was pared by 6 bases and J by 4 bases, with 13 bases between. The CDR3 coding sequence is TGTGCCAGCAGCCCTGAGCAGGGGTACGAGCAGTACTTC. Translation: CASSPEQGYEQYF.

The chain links TRBV7-9 to TRBJ1-2, with D possibly TRBD1 on 5 matching bases. The CDR3 has 17 amino acids. V lost 1 base to trimming and J lost 4 bases, with 19 bases between them. Germline-derived CDR1 and CDR2 are SEHNR and FQNEAQ (reference sequence). The CDR3 DNA sequence: TGTGCCAGCAGCTTAGAGTCGGGACCTCCCGTCTCCTATGGCTACACCTTC. This encodes CASSLESGPPVSYGYTF.